This T cell receptor (beta chain) was captured by sequencing in a study of CD4 T cells in relation to SARS-CoV-2 and coronaviruses (dated by TCRdb to the early 2020s). For context, the study as a whole: In the ViraFEST assay, PBMCs were cultured with antigen for roughly 11 days, after which TCR beta CDR3s were sequenced to identify antigen-specific clonal expansions. A median age of around 37 years, with a range of about 20 to 75 years, was recorded for the full convalescent cohort of over ten patients. Of the approximately twelve convalescent patients, 8 were male and 4 were female, and two of the subjects were Hispanic. HLA restriction was mapped for shared crossreactive spike epitopes using patient-derived lymphoblastoid cell lines. The study assessed, at the TCR clonotype level, memory CD4+ T cell crossreactivity between SARS-CoV-2 and common cold coronavirus spike proteins. The Adaptive Biotechnologies TCR-sequencing kit was used to sequence samples from a few pre-COVID donors and the naive versus memory experiments, whereas other data were Illumina-based. A different, Illumina-based TCR-beta assay was used to sequence expansion assays from other donors in the study.

This clone appeared once. The clone's antigen remains unknown. Per-base qualities were not stored, and no clone one base away is much larger. V loses 2 bases of germline sequence and J loses 0 bases, and the interval between the two ends is 9 bases. The CDR3 has 14 amino acids, counting the end cysteine and phenylalanine. The only DNA kept is the CDR3, 42 bases in frame from the first base. From a lookup of the germline V gene, CDR1 and CDR2 are SGDLS and YYNGEE. DNA from CEF-cultured naive and memory CD4+ T cells underwent immunoSEQ TCR-beta sequencing at survey level. Per the authors' processing: Preprocessing removed nonproductive sequences and CDR3s not starting with C, not ending with F or W, or shorter than 7 amino acids. The MANAFEST web app identified antigen-specific clonotypes based on expansion compared with the reference and other culture wells. To be counted as positive, a clone had to show significant expansion compared with the reference culture, at an FDR below 0.05, in 2 of 3 replicate wells. To be called positive, a clone also had to show significant expansion compared with every other tandem well and an odds ratio greater than 5. Cultured and uncultured naive and memory CD4+ repertoires were searched for previously identified spike- and CEF-reactive CDR3s. CDR3 homology was quantified as pairwise Levenshtein distance, calculated with the stringdist R package after three terminal residues were trimmed from each end. Entries here come from immuneACCESS through TCRdb and include only in-frame sequences with V and J called. Some clones fail to appear in such tables; in the studies checked, an unresolved V gene covers under half of the shortfall, and the cause of the remainder is unknown. D and trimming come from the DNA, and the V and J calls and clone size come from that table. Recorded for this sample are under 45,000 clones; about four fifths of them occurred a single time. The top ten clonotypes cover 4.5% to 5% of the sample.

Naive and memory CD4+ T cells were separated from cryopreserved PBMCs by CD4 enrichment followed by EasySep naive CD4+ T cell enrichment. For over eight days, around 92,000 sorted naive or memory CD4+ T cells were cultured together with CEF peptides and T cell-depleted PBMCs at a 1:1 ratio. Each peptide culture condition was generally run in triplicate replicate wells. PBMCs were isolated from leukapheresis product or whole blood by Ficoll-Paque PLUS gradient centrifugation. PBMCs were either cryopreserved at -140 degrees C or used fresh in the expansion assay. The QIAamp Micro DNA Kit was used to extract genomic DNA from the CD4+ T cells. Findings and caveats that apply to the study as a whole: Pre-pandemic and post-infection samples were not both contributed by any donor, so tracing of the source of pre-existing responses was limited. Sequencing naive versus memory cells indicated that the assay picks up memory recall responses, not primary responses primed during culture. Crossreactive clones showed significantly weaker SARS-CoV-2-driven expansion than monoreactive clones, consistent with antigenic imprinting. Since the crossreactivity analysis centred on spike protein, crossreactivity against other viral proteins was not assessed. Roughly 64% of donors had memory CD4+ clonotypes that crossrecognized SARS-CoV-2 and at least one common cold coronavirus spike. The study was limited by small numbers of patients and tested TCRs.

Sequencing used naive CD4+ T cells from PBMCs, cultured in vitro. This specimen's cell subset or site label, interpreted: naive CD4+ T cells isolated by negative enrichment. The chain is encoded by TRBV9 joined to TRBJ2-7; the D region possibly corresponds to TRBD1 (5 bases align). This TCR derives from an adult with COVID-19. The DNA sequence reads TGTGCCAGCAGCGTCCAGGGTAGCTCCTACGAGCAGTACTTC. The translation is CASSVQGSSYEQYF.